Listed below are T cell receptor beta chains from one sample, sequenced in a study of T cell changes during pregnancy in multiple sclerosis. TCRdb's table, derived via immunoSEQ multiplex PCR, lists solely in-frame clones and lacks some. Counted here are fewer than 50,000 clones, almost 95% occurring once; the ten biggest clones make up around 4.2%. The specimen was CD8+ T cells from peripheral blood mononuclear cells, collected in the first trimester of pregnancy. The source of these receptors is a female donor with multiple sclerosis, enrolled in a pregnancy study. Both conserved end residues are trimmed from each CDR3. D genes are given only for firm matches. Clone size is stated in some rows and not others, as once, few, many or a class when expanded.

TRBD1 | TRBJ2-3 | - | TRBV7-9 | ASSSRDRDADTQY
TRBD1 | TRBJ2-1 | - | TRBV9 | ASSTRDSEQF
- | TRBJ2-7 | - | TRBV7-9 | ASSLARSPTYEQY
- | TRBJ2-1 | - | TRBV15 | ATSRASGNEQF
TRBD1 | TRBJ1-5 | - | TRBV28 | ASSSRQGSSNQPQH
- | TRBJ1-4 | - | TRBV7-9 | ASSFAGTVEYKGEKLF
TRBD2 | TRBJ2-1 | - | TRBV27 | ASSFGTNNEQF
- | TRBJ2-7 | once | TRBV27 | ASSLSTDNPPYEQY
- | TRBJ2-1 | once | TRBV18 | ASSPPGPVGGNEQF
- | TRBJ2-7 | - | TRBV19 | ASSLGGLGSYEQY
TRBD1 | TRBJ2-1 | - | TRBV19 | ASSLDRVNEQF
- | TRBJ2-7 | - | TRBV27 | ASSFGRTGLYEQY
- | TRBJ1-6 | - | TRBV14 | ASSQGTDEYNSPLH
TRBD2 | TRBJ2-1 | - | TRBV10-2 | ASREGRVGQNEQF
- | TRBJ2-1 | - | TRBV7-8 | ASRRFSDYNEQF
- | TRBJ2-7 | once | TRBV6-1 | ASSDSYEQY
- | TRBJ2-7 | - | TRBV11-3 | ASSSGHDYEQY
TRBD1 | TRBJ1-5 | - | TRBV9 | ASSVPTGVNSNQPQH
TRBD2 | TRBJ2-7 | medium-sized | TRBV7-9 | ASSPPYAGVGSYEQY
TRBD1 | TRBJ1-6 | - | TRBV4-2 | ASSQGQGGSPLH
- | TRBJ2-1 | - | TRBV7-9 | ASSLGATTYNEQF
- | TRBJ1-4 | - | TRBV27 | ASSLVFPVNEKLF
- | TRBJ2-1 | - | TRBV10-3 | ATLAGSNEQF
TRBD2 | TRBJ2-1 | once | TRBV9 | ASSASGGADEQF
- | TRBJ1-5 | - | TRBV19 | ASTAGNQPQH
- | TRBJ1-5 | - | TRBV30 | AWSVGVGNQPQH
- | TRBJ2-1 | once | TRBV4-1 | ASSLGGNSYNEQF
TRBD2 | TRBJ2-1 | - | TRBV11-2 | ASSLVGGSLSYNEQF
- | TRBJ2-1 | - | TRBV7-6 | ASSPLGFNEQF
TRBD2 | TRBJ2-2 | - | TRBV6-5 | ASASGQGTGELF
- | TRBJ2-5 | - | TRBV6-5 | ASSPGAGVTETQY
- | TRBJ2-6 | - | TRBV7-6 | ASSLTVAGNSGANVLT
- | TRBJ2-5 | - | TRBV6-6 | ATEGPRETQY
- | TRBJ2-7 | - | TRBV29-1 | SAWEYGREQY